One TCR beta chain is described in this entry. Its cognate antigen is unknown. The data belong to a study of OX40 agonist ivuxolimab in advanced cancers. About the study: Six ivuxolimab dose levels, 0.01 to 10 mg/kg, were given intravenously every 2 weeks. Overall study findings and caveats: CD8+ T cells were the subset that, on average, had more expanded clones than CD4+. Clonal expansion by week 6 occurred in CD4+ and CD8+ blood T cells (at 0.1 to 3.0 mg/kg).

Clones were sequenced by immunoSEQ multiplex PCR, and TCRdb holds only the in-frame ones, with some missing. Here the sample spans roughly 60,000 clones, roughly 84% being singletons. Anyone with autoimmune disease history or systemic immunosuppression was excluded. The CDR3 is 11 residues long. The germline V and J ends were trimmed by 10 bases and 6 bases, with 9 bases remaining between them. CDR1 is LGHNT, CDR2 FRNRAP, per germline. The receptor was isolated from an adult with an advanced solid tumor such as melanoma, head and neck, liver or kidney cancer. This specimen was CD4+ or CD8+ T cells sorted from blood, taken in a trial of the OX40 agonist ivuxolimab. The chain is built from TRBV12-5 and TRBJ2-2; no reliable D call. CDR3 bases: TGTGCTAATGAGGTGGCCGGGGAGCTGTTTTTT. The encoded protein is CANEVAGELFF.